These 2 T cell receptor beta chains were sequenced from one sample in a study of low-dose radiotherapy and immunotherapy resistance in tumors (dated by TCRdb to the early 2020s). First-strand cDNA was synthesized using Superscript III and a set of TRAV- and TRBV-specific primers, so that both TCRalpha and TCRbeta chains were covered. A roughly 21-cycle PCR with Phusion amplified the TCRs, pairing a constant-region primer with the adapter that was attached to the V primers. TCRdb reworked the public reads: Q25 trimming with fastp, MiXCR clone assembly, productive beta chains retained. When rows share a CDR3 protein, they turn into one entry using the most common DNA and genes. Present in this sample are under 8,500 distinct CDR3 sequences, approximately 50% of which were seen just once. Roughly 12% of the sample goes to the ten largest clones. These TCRs come from a human donor with advanced metastatic prostate, ovarian, gallbladder or colorectal cancer (not recorded which). This table probably holds off-target reads from a library built for another chain.

The chain combines TRBV19 with TRBJ2-7; 7 bases line up with TRBD2. Germline V lookup: CDR1 LNHDA, CDR2 SQIVND (reference sequence). V shed 1 base and J 0 bases; nucleotides not matched to a gene: 6. This CDR3 region has 16 residues. CDR3 residues: CASSIGGQRGSYEQYF. DNA for the CDR3: TGTGCCAGTAGTATAGGAGGGCAGCGGGGCTCCTACGAGCAGTACTTC.

V gene TRBV28 combines with J gene TRBJ2-1, with 9 positions matching TRBD2. Trimming removed 4 bases from V and 9 bases from J; junction bases left unmatched: 13. This CDR3 contains 16 residues. Germline CDR1 reads MDHEN; CDR2 reads SYDVKM. CDR3 DNA: TGTGCCAGCAGTTCCACGGGACTAGCAGGCGTCAGTGAGCAGTTCTTC. Translating it yields CASSSTGLAGVSEQFF.